This T cell receptor (beta chain) derives from a study of blood T cell repertoires in COVID-19. Looking at the study overall: Some COVID-19 samples were acute and others convalescent; all came from the United States, Italy and Spain. PBMCs, B-cell-depleted T cells, or T cells were the source of the cDNA or gDNA that made up the material.

In germline, CDR1 is SGHTA, CDR2 FQGNSA. V was pared by 3 bases and J by 5 bases, with 13 bases between. The CDR3 covers 15 residues. In the source study's methods: Scientists estimated how many nucleated cells there were by amplifying reference gene primers. The repertoire was sequenced with immunoSEQ multiplex PCR; TCRdb's copy has only in-frame clones and lacks some. V and J calls and clone size come straight from that table; D and trimming were deduced from the DNA. Seen here are some 100,000 clones, around four fifths observed once, and the top ten hold about 12%. Sequencing was carried out using peripheral blood. The rearrangement joins TRBV7-2 to TRBJ2-2, with D perhaps matching TRBD1 (5 bases). The source of this sequence is a woman between 70 and 85 years old with acute or convalescent COVID-19. This chain's CDR3 is CASSLQGTPTGELFF. DNA of the CDR3: TGTGCCAGCAGCTTGCAGGGCACACCAACCGGGGAGCTGTTTTTT.